This TCR beta chain is from a study of blood T cell repertoires in COVID-19. As for the study in general: Spain, Italy and the United States supplied samples that represented acute and convalescent COVID-19. The cDNA or gDNA used as material had been derived from T cells, B-cell-depleted T cells, or PBMCs.

Germline loops: CDR1 LNHDA, CDR2 SQIVND (reference sequence). The trim removed 6 bases at V and 4 bases at J, leaving 7 bases unmatched. The CDR3 runs 14 residues. Original handling: Researchers report that nucleated cell counts were estimated from reference gene primer amplification. Libraries were prepared by immunoSEQ multiplex PCR; TCRdb keeps only in-frame clonotypes and omits some of them. For V, J and clone size, that table is used; D and trimming come from the DNA. The table has about 57,000 clones, around 92% seen once; the top ten hold around 2%. The rearrangement joins TRBV19 to TRBJ2-3, with TRBD2 matching over 7 bases. Sequenced sample: peripheral blood. The receptor's source is a man aged 55 to 70 with acute or convalescent COVID-19. Written as DNA, the CDR3 is TGTGCCAGTAGGCCGGGACTAAGAGCAGATACGCAGTATTTT. Its protein product is CASRPGLRADTQYF.